This T cell receptor (beta chain) came from a study of blood T cell repertoires in COVID-19. V gave up 2 bases and J gave up 0 bases, with 9 bases separating them. CDR1 is SGHNT, CDR2 YYREEE, per germline (reference sequence). The CDR3 sequence is 14 residues long. Measured with immunoSEQ multiplex PCR; TCRdb has only the in-frame clones, and not every one. The sample holds around 290,000 clones, about nine tenths seen once. Sequencing was carried out using PBMCs or T cells enriched from blood (not recorded which). The receptor was derived from a woman in her 40s who had recovered from COVID-19. V and J are TRBV5-4 and TRBJ2-7, with TRBD2 as a possible D gene (5 bases). The CDR3 loop reads CASSFGLFSYEQYF. CDR3 in DNA: TGTGCCAGCAGCTTTGGACTTTTCTCCTACGAGCAGTACTTC.